Listed below are T cell receptor beta chains from one sample, sequenced in a study of radiation and T cells in renal cell carcinoma. Generated by immunoSEQ multiplex PCR, the TCRdb table keeps only in-frame clones and is missing some. The sample yields 4,000 or so clones, 76% seen once. Here the sequenced sample was tumor tissue, taken from a patient whose treatment was nephrectomy without radiotherapy. The receptors here all came from a man over 45 with renal cell carcinoma. Both conserved end residues are part of each CDR3. A D gene is named only where the DNA matches it firmly. Only part of the rows carry a size: once, few, many, or a class if the clone is expanded.

TRBJ2-3 . TRBV19 TRBD1 CASSLQGSTAQYF TGTGCCAGTAGTCTACAGGGGTCGACGGCGCAGTATTTT
TRBJ1-1 few TRBV7-7 . CASSPTQGHGEAFF TGTGCCAGCAGCCCTACGCAGGGCCACGGGGAAGCTTTCTTT
TRBJ2-7 . TRBV5-1 . CASSHRVGYF TGCGCCAGCAGCCACAGGGTAGGGTACTTC
TRBJ1-4 . TRBV9 . CASSVGWGSNEKLFF TGTGCCAGCAGCGTAGGCTGGGGTTCTAATGAAAAACTGTTTTTT
TRBJ1-1 . TRBV23-1 . CASGTRTEAFF TGCGCCAGCGGGACCCGGACTGAAGCTTTCTTT
TRBJ2-7 few TRBV10-3 . CAISDAGSEQYF TGTGCCATCAGTGACGCAGGGTCCGAGCAGTACTTC
TRBJ2-7 few TRBV19 TRBD2 CASSIKLAGSYEQYF TGTGCCAGTAGTATAAAGCTAGCGGGCTCCTACGAGCAGTACTTC
TRBJ1-1 . TRBV19 . CASSTWGGGTEAFF TGTGCCAGTAGTACTTGGGGAGGGGGGACTGAAGCTTTCTTT
TRBJ2-3 . TRBV7-8 . CASSLSAAGLRF TGTGCCAGCAGCCTCTCAGCGGCAGGGTTACGATTT
TRBJ1-1 . TRBV11-2 . CASRLSAGTENTEAFF TGTGCCAGCAGACTATCCGCCGGGACCGAGAACACTGAAGCTTTCTTT
TRBJ1-4 . TRBV13 TRBD1 CASSLRTGRNEKLFF TGTGCCAGCAGCCTCCGGACAGGGAGGAATGAAAAACTGTTTTTT
TRBJ2-5 . TRBV9 . CASSPRTGQIQETQYF TGTGCCAGCAGCCCAAGGACCGGACAGATCCAAGAGACCCAGTACTTC
TRBJ2-7 . TRBV7-2 . CASSLGRGNYEQYF TGTGCCAGCAGCTTAGGCAGGGGAAACTACGAGCAGTACTTC